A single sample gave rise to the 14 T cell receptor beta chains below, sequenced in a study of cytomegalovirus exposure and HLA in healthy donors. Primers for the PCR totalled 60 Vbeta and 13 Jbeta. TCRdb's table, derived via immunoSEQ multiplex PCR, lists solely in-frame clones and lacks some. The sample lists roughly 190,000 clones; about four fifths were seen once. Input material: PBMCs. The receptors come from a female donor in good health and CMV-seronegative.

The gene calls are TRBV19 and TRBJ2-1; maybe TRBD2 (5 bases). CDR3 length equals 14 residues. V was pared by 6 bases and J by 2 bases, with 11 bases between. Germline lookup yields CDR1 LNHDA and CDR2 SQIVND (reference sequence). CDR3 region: CASSSGWTYNEQFF. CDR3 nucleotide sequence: TGTGCCAGTAGCTCGGGGTGGACCTACAATGAGCAGTTCTTC.

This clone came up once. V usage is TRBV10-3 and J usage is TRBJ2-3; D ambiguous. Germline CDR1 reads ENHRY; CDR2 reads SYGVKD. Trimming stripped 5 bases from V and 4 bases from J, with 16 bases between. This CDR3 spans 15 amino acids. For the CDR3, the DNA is TGTGCCATCAGTCCTAGTAGAACACAAGCAGATACGCAGTATTTT. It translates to CAISPSRTQADTQYF.

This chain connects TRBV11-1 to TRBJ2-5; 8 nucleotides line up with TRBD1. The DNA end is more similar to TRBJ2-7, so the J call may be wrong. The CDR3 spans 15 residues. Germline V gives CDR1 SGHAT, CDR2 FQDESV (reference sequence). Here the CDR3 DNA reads TGTGCCAGCAGCCCGAGGACAGGGAACGGCTACGAGCAGTACTTC. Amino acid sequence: CASSPRTGNGYEQYF.

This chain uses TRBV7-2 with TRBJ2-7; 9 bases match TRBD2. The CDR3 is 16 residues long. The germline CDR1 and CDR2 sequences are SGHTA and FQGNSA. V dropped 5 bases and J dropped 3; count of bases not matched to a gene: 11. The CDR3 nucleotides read TGTGCCAGCAGCCCTAGGGTCCTAGCGGGACTCTACGAGCAGTACTTC. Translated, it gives CASSPRVLAGLYEQYF.

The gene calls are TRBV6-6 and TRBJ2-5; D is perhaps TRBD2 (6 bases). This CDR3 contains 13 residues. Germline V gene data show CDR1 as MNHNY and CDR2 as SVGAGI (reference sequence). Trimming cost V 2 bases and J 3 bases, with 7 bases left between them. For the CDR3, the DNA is TGTGCCAGCAGTTACCCGGGGGAAGAGACCCAGTACTTC. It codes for CASSYPGEETQYF.

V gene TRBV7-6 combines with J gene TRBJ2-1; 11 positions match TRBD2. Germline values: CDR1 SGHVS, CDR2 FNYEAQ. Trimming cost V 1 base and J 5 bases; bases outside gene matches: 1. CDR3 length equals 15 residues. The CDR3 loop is CASSLGLAGNNEQFF. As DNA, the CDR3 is TGTGCCAGCAGCTTAGGACTAGCGGGGAACAATGAGCAGTTCTTC.

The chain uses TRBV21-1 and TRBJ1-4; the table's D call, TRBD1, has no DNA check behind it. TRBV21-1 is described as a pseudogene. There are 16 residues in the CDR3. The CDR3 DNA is TGTGCCAGCAGCACCTTCTACAGGGGAACTAATGAAAAACTGTTTTTT. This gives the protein CASSTFYRGTNEKLFF.

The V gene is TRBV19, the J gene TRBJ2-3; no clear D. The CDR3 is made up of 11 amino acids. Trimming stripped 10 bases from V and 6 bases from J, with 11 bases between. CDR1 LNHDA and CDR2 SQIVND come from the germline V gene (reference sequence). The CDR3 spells CAISVADTQYF. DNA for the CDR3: TGTGCCATTTCGGTCGCGGATACGCAGTATTTT. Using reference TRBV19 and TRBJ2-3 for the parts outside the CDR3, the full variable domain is DGGITQSPKYLFRKEGQNVTLSCEQNLNHDAMYWYRQDPGQGLRLIYYSQIVNDFQKGDIAEGYSVSREKKESFPLTVTSAQKNPTAFYLCAISVADTQYFGPGTRLTVL.

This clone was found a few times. The CDR3 region has the DNA TGTGCCAGCAACACTCAGGGGGCGGCTAATGAAAAACTGTTTTTT. As protein: CASNTQGAANEKLFF. This chain links TRBV2 with TRBJ1-4, with 8 bases lining up with TRBD1. Germline CDR1 is SNHLY and CDR2 is FYNNEI. The trim removed 7 bases at V and 3 bases at J, leaving 7 bases unmatched. CDR3 length equals 15 residues.

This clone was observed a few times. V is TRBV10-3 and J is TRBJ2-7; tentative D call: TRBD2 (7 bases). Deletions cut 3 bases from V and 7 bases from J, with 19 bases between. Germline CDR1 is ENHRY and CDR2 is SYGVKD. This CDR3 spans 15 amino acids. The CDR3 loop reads CAISEEGAGAREQYF. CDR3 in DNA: TGTGCCATCAGTGAAGAGGGTGCGGGGGCCCGGGAGCAGTACTTC.

CDR3: CASSQDPGGMRQGGNEQFF. DNA for the CDR3: TGCGCCAGCAGCCAAGATCCCGGGGGCATGAGACAGGGAGGCAATGAGCAGTTCTTC. The gene calls are TRBV4-1 and TRBJ2-1, with a tentative D call TRBD1 (7 bases). In germline, CDR1 is MGHRA, CDR2 YSYEKL. There are 19 residues in the CDR3. The V end was cut by 0 bases, the J end by 6 bases, with 24 bases between.

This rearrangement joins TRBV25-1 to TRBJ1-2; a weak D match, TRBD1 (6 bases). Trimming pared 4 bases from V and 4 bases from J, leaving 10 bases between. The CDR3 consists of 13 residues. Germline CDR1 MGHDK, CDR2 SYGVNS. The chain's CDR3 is CASSAGGFYGYTF. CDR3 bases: TGTGCCAGCAGTGCGGGGGGCTTCTATGGCTACACCTTC.

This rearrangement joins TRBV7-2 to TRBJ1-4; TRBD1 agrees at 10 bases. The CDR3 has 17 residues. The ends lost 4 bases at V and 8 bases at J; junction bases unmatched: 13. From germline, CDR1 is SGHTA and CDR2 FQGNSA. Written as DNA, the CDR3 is TGTGCCAGCAGCTCACAGCTGTCGACAGGGGGCCGGGAAAAACTGTTTTTT. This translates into CASSSQLSTGGREKLFF.

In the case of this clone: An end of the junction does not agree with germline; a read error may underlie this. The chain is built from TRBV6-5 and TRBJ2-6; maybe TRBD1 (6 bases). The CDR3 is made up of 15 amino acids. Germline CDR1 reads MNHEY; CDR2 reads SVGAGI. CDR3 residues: CASSYSGAGADVLTF. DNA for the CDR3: TGTGCCAGCAGTTACTCGGGGGCTGGGGCCGACGTCCTGACTTTC.